Included here is one TCR beta chain sequence, with context. Per the study methods: Amplification with reference gene primers provided the estimates of nucleated cell counts. The table came from immunoSEQ multiplex PCR; TCRdb's copy has only in-frame clones and leaves some out. That table furnishes V, J and clone size, whereas the DNA furnished D and trimming. The sample records some 270,000 clones, roughly 91% being singletons. The data were obtained in a study of blood T cell repertoires in COVID-19. Study-level information: The samples span acute and convalescent COVID-19 from the United States, Italy and Spain. Sources were T cells, B-cell-depleted T cells, or PBMCs; the material itself was cDNA or gDNA.

The CDR3 is made up of 14 amino acids. The trim removed 7 bases at V and 4 bases at J, leaving 9 bases unmatched. Germline assignment: CDR1 MNHEY and CDR2 SVGAGI. The chain links TRBV6-5 to TRBJ1-2; TRBD1 aligns across 7 bases. The sample taken for sequencing was peripheral blood. The clonotype was recovered from a man aged 25 to 40 with acute or convalescent COVID-19. CDR3 in amino acids: CASTKTGFFYGYTF. CDR3 DNA sequence: TGTGCCAGCACTAAGACAGGGTTTTTCTATGGCTACACCTTC.